These T cell receptor beta chains were read from a single sample in a study of radiotherapy plus CTLA-4 blockade in lung cancer. The repertoire was sequenced with immunoSEQ multiplex PCR; TCRdb's copy has only in-frame clones and lacks some. The sample yields over 80,000 clones, 80% to 90% seen once. Here the sequenced sample was peripheral blood, taken from a patient treated with radiotherapy plus ipilimumab. These receptors were collected from a human donor with non-small cell lung cancer who had stable disease on radiotherapy plus ipilimumab. The CDR3 runs from the conserved cysteine through the conserved F or W. A D gene is named only where the DNA matches it firmly. Size is omitted from some rows. Given values are once, few, many or a class for expanded clones.

CDR3 length	V gene	D gene	clone size	J gene	CDR3 protein	CDR3 DNA
14	TRBV11-2	.	.	TRBJ1-6	CATKNTGINSPLHF	TGTGCCACTAAGAACACAGGGATCAATTCACCCCTCCACTTT
17	TRBV27	TRBD1	.	TRBJ1-6	CASSFSTGNAYNSPLHF	TGTGCCAGCAGTTTCTCGACAGGGAATGCCTATAATTCACCCCTCCACTTT
16	TRBV5-4	TRBD2	.	TRBJ2-7	CASSFGGGRNLREQYF	TGTGCCAGCAGCTTCGGGGGGGGTCGGAACTTACGGGAGCAGTACTTC
14	TRBV4-2	TRBD1	.	TRBJ1-5	CASSQATGVAPQHF	TGTGCCAGCAGCCAAGCTACAGGGGTTGCGCCCCAGCATTTT
16	TRBV5-1	.	.	TRBJ2-2	CASSLWGARNTGELFF	TGCGCCAGCAGCTTGTGGGGGGCCCGGAACACCGGGGAGCTGTTTTTT
14	TRBV29-1	TRBD1	.	TRBJ1-2	CSVPPPGGAGGYTF	TGCAGCGTCCCCCCCCCAGGGGGCGCGGGTGGCTACACCTTC
16	TRBV27	.	.	TRBJ1-5	CASSLKGQNSNQPQHF	TGTGCCAGCAGTTTAAAGGGACAAAATAGCAATCAGCCCCAGCATTTT
16	TRBV6-5	TRBD2	.	TRBJ2-1	CASSYSAAGGANEQFF	TGTGCCAGCAGTTACTCTGCGGCGGGGGGCGCGAATGAGCAGTTCTTC
15	TRBV15	.	.	TRBJ2-5	CATSRDRGGQETQYF	TGTGCCACCAGCAGAGATCGGGGAGGTCAAGAGACCCAGTACTTC
15	TRBV6-1	TRBD1	.	TRBJ1-5	CASSEYRGRNQPQHF	TGTGCCAGCAGTGAGTACAGGGGGCGAAATCAGCCCCAGCATTTT
15	TRBV9	.	.	TRBJ2-7	CASSVGQGPSYEQYF	TGTGCCAGCAGCGTCGGGCAGGGACCTTCCTACGAGCAGTACTTC
14	TRBV6-6	.	few	TRBJ2-2	CASSSAGPSGELFF	TGTGCCAGCAGTTCCGCCGGACCCAGCGGGGAGCTGTTTTTT
16	TRBV14	TRBD2	.	TRBJ2-1	CASSPGLADYYNEQFF	TGTGCCAGCAGCCCCGGGCTAGCGGATTACTACAATGAGCAGTTCTTC
13	TRBV7-3	.	.	TRBJ2-1	CASSLPSSNEQFF	TGTGCCAGCAGCTTACCCAGTTCCAATGAGCAGTTCTTC
16	TRBV7-8	TRBD1	.	TRBJ1-1	CASSPRDRGTYTEAFF	TGTGCCAGCAGCCCGCGGGACAGGGGAACCTACACTGAAGCTTTCTTT
14	TRBV19	.	.	TRBJ1-3	CASLERASGNTIYF	TGTGCCAGTCTGGAACGGGCCTCTGGAAACACCATATATTTT
12	TRBV19	.	.	TRBJ1-2	CASTGANYGYTF	TGTGCCAGTACGGGGGCTAACTATGGCTACACCTTC
15	TRBV6-1	.	.	TRBJ2-3	CASRRQRTSTDTQYF	TGTGCCAGCAGGCGACAGAGGACTAGCACAGATACGCAGTATTTT
15	TRBV5-1	.	once	TRBJ2-5	CASSPLVGRGETQYF	TGCGCCAGCAGCCCCTTGGTGGGTAGGGGAGAGACCCAGTACTTC
17	TRBV6-1	TRBD1	.	TRBJ1-6	CASSQERPDRKNSPLHF	TGTGCCAGCAGTCAAGAGCGGCCGGACAGGAAAAATTCACCCCTCCACTTT
17	TRBV9	TRBD2	.	TRBJ2-5	CASSVSLAGGSQETQYF	TGTGCCAGCAGCGTAAGCCTAGCGGGGGGGAGCCAAGAGACCCAGTACTTC
16	TRBV18	.	.	TRBJ2-1	CASSRQLADTYNEQFF	TGTGCCAGCTCGCGTCAACTAGCTGACACCTACAATGAGCAGTTCTTC
14	TRBV19	.	.	TRBJ1-5	CATHRRGANQPQHF	TGTGCCACTCACCGCCGGGGGGCGAATCAGCCCCAGCATTTT
11	TRBV28	.	few	TRBJ2-7	CASRLNYEQYF	TGTGCCAGCAGGCTTAACTACGAGCAGTACTTC